This TCR beta chain was captured in a study of cytomegalovirus exposure and HLA in healthy donors. Study observations and caveats: Follow-up analysis later connected one missense variant in DCLRE1C with trimming of TCR beta V- and J-genes. Among TCR beta chains of equal frequency, HLA-associated ones were more clonally expanded in a later analysis.

Turning to this clone: The antigen is unknown.

CDR3 length: 15 amino acids. Per the germline V gene, CDR1 is SGHTA and CDR2 is FQGNSA. Trimming left V 1 base short and J 0 bases short, with 6 bases between. With 60 Vbeta and 13 Jbeta primers, the PCR was carried out. TCRdb keeps only in-frame clones here, not all; method: immunoSEQ multiplex PCR. The data contain approximately 100,000 clones, over 65% of them singletons. The specimen sequenced was PBMCs. V gene TRBV7-2 combines with J gene TRBJ1-4; D unclear. The clonotype comes from a female donor in good health and CMV-seronegative. The CDR3 region has the DNA TGTGCCAGCAGCTTAGTAGTTGCAACTAATGAAAAACTGTTTTTT. As protein: CASSLVVATNEKLFF.